These T cell receptor beta chains were read from a single sample in a study of T cell responses to AZD1222 COVID-19 vaccine. Data came from immunoSEQ multiplex PCR; TCRdb stores just in-frame clones and leaves some out. The repertoire consists of more than 100,000 clones, with around nine tenths occurring once and the leading ten covering 3% to 4%. The material was peripheral blood, obtained on day 0 of AZD1222 vaccination. The source of these receptors is an adult in good health. The CDR3 runs from the conserved cysteine through the conserved F or W. The D gene is left open where the match is weak. Rows may omit the clone size; those that give it use once, few, many or a size class.

clone_size j_call d_call v_call cdr3_nt cdr3_aa
. TRBJ2-3 TRBD2 TRBV13 TGTGCCAGCAGCTCCATTGACCGACTAGCGGGGGGTAGCACAGATACGCAGTATTTT CASSSIDRLAGGSTDTQYF
. TRBJ1-6 . TRBV11-3 TGTGCCAGCAGCTCCAACCATAGGGCACGGCGGGTCGAGAATTCACCCCTCCACTTT CASSSNHRARRVENSPLHF
. TRBJ2-5 TRBD1 TRBV5-1 TGCGCCAGCAGAGGGGGCGAGGAGACCCAGTACTTC CASRGGEETQYF
. TRBJ1-5 TRBD1 TRBV6-5 TGTGCCAATTCACAGGGGGCTAGTCAGCCCCAGCATTTT CANSQGASQPQHF
. TRBJ2-5 . TRBV6-6 TGTGCCAGCAGATTTCAGGGGGGAGGAGGTGGGACCCAGTACTTC CASRFQGGGGGTQYF
. TRBJ2-7 TRBD1 TRBV3-1/TRBV3-2 TGTGCCAGCAGCCTCCGGACAGGGGCAATTACGTCCTCCTACGAGCAGTACTTC CASSLRTGAITSSYEQYF
. TRBJ2-3 TRBD1 TRBV19 TGTGCCAGTAGTACATCCGGGACAGTGATCACAGATACGCAGTATTTT CASSTSGTVITDTQYF
medium-sized TRBJ2-1 TRBD2 TRBV7-9 TGTGCCAGCAGCTTAGCAGGACTAGCGGACAATGAGCAGTTCTTC CASSLAGLADNEQFF
. TRBJ2-1 TRBD2 TRBV6-5 TGTGCCAGCAATTCCGGACTAGCGGGGGCCGGTGAGCAGTTCTTC CASNSGLAGAGEQFF
. TRBJ1-5 . TRBV7-2 TGTGCCAGCAGAACCTTTGGGGGTCAGCCCCAGCATTTT CASRTFGGQPQHF
. TRBJ2-2 . TRBV5-5 TGTGCCAGCAGCTTGGGGGACACCGGGGAGCTGTTTTTT CASSLGDTGELFF
. TRBJ2-5 . TRBV6-5 TGTGCCAGCAGTTTAGCGAGAACTCAAGAGACCCAGTACTTC CASSLARTQETQYF
. TRBJ1-1 . TRBV18 TGTGCCAGCTCACCACAAAAGAACACTGAAGCTTTCTTT CASSPQKNTEAFF
. TRBJ2-7 . TRBV6-2/TRBV6-3 TGTGCCAGCAGTTACTCGAGACAGTACGAGCAGTACTTC CASSYSRQYEQYF
. TRBJ1-4 . TRBV7-3 TGTGCCAGCGCAGCTAATGAAAAACTGTTTTTT CASAANEKLFF
. TRBJ2-1 TRBD2 TRBV5-1 TGCGCCAGCACCCTCAGAAGGCTAGCGGGGACTGAGCAGTTCTTC CASTLRRLAGTEQFF
. TRBJ1-4 . TRBV5-1 TGCGCCAGCAGCTCCGACAGAGTAGATGAAAAACTGTTTTTT CASSSDRVDEKLFF
. TRBJ2-1 TRBD2 TRBV27 TGTGCCAGCAGTCCCGGGGCTAGCGGGGGGGCCTCCTACAATGAGCAGTTCTTC CASSPGASGGASYNEQFF
. TRBJ2-5 . TRBV3-1/TRBV3-2 TGTGCCAGCAGCCAAGGATTCGAGACCCAGTACTTC CASSQGFETQYF
. TRBJ2-3 . TRBV11-3 TGTGCCAGCAGCTTAGACCCGACCCTTTCAGATACGCAGTATTTT CASSLDPTLSDTQYF
. TRBJ1-6 . TRBV4-1 TGCGCCAGCAGCCACGATGATAGTTTGGGTAGCTCCTATAATTCACCCCTCCACTTT CASSHDDSLGSSYNSPLHF
. TRBJ2-7 . TRBV6-2/TRBV6-3 TGTGCCAGCAGTTACTATGCCGGGTTCAACGAGCAGTACTTC CASSYYAGFNEQYF
. TRBJ2-7 . TRBV18 TGTGCCAGCTCACCAAAGCTCGCCTACGAGCAGTACTTC CASSPKLAYEQYF
once TRBJ1-3 . TRBV7-6 TGTGCCAGCAGCTTAGATCACAGCTCTGGAAACACCATATATTTT CASSLDHSSGNTIYF
. TRBJ1-2 . TRBV19 TGTGCCAGTAGTATCGCCGCGTCGGGGTATGGCTACACCTTC CASSIAASGYGYTF
few TRBJ2-3 . TRBV19 TGTGCCAGTAGATCAGGGGCGGGGTTCACAGATACGCAGTATTTT CASRSGAGFTDTQYF
. TRBJ2-3 . TRBV9 TGTGCCAGCAGCAGGGGGGATACGCAGTATTTT CASSRGDTQYF
. TRBJ1-5 TRBD1 TRBV6-5 TGTGCCAGCAGTTCATCCGGGACAGGGAATCAGCCCCAGCATTTT CASSSSGTGNQPQHF
. TRBJ2-1 TRBD2 TRBV10-3 TGTGCCATCAGAGGACTAGCGGGGACCAACAATGAGCAGTTCTTC CAIRGLAGTNNEQFF
. TRBJ2-1 . TRBV11-1 TGTGCCAGCAGCTCGTCTAGCGTTCGCTCCTACAATGAGCAGTTCTTC CASSSSSVRSYNEQFF
. TRBJ1-4 . TRBV11-3 TGTGCCAGCAGCCCCCCTCGCCCGGGGGGGGATGAAAAACTGTTTTTT CASSPPRPGGDEKLFF
. TRBJ2-1 . TRBV19 TGTGCCAGTAGTATTGTTGAGAAGGGTAACAATGAGCAGTTCTTC CASSIVEKGNNEQFF
. TRBJ2-2 TRBD2 TRBV5-4 TGTGCCAGCAGCTTGGGGCGGGGGGGCCCCGGGGAGCTGTTTTTT CASSLGRGGPGELFF
many TRBJ1-1 . TRBV24-1 TGTGCCACCAGTGATTTGTATAGGGGCACTGAAGCTTTCTTT CATSDLYRGTEAFF
. TRBJ1-2 TRBD1 TRBV6-5 TGTGCCAGCAGTTACTACTCCGGGACAGTCTACTATGGCTACACCTTC CASSYYSGTVYYGYTF
. TRBJ1-1 . TRBV6-5 TGTGCCAGCAGTTACTCAGCGGATGTCATGAACACTGAAGCTTTCTTT CASSYSADVMNTEAFF
. TRBJ1-5 . TRBV2 TGTGCCAGCGCCAGGGATTATAGCAATCAGCCCCAGCATTTT CASARDYSNQPQHF
. TRBJ1-4 . TRBV13 TGTGCCAGCAGCTTATCGGCCCGGCGGCAGCCTAATGAAAAACTGTTTTTT CASSLSARRQPNEKLFF
. TRBJ1-4 . TRBV5-1 TGCGCCAGCAGCTTGGTAGGGGCGGATAATGAAAAACTGTTTTTT CASSLVGADNEKLFF
. TRBJ2-1 TRBD2 TRBV9 TGTGCCAGCAGCCCCCCCGGACTAGAAGCCTACAATGAGCAGTTCTTC CASSPPGLEAYNEQFF
. TRBJ1-3 TRBD1 TRBV9 TGTGCCAGCAGGGGGACAGGGGCCAACTCTGGAAACACCATATATTTT CASRGTGANSGNTIYF
few TRBJ1-6 . TRBV11-3 TGTGCCAGCAGCGACTCCTATAATTCACCCCTCCACTTT CASSDSYNSPLHF
. TRBJ1-2 TRBD1 TRBV5-1 TGCGCCAGCACCCAACAGGGGAACTATGGCTACACCTTC CASTQQGNYGYTF
. TRBJ2-7 . TRBV21-1 TGTGCCAGCAGCAAAGCGCGGTCTGGCGCAGCCTACGAGCAGTACTTC CASSKARSGAAYEQYF
few TRBJ2-6 . TRBV12-5 TGTGCTAGTGCCTTCTCTGGGGCCAACGTCCTGACTTTC CASAFSGANVLTF
. TRBJ1-5 . TRBV5-1 TGCGCCAGCAGCTTGGGGGCCGATCAGCCCCAGCATTTT CASSLGADQPQHF